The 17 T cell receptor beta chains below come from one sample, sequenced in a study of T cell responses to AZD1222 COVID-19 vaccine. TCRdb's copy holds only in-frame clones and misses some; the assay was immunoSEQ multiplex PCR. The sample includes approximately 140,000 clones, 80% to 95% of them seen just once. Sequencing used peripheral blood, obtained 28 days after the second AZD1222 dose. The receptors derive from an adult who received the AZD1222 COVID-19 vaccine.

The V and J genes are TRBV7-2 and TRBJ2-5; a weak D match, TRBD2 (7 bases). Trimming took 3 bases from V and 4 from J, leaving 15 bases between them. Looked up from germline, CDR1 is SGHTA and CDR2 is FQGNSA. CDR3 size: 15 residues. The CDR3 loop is CASSFFRGAGETQYF. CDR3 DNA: TGTGCCAGCAGCTTTTTCCGGGGGGCAGGAGAGACCCAGTACTTC. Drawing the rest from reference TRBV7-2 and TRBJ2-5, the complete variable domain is GAGVSQSPSNKVTEKGKDVELRCDPISGHTALYWYRQSLGQGLEFLIYFQGNSAPDKSGLPSDRFSAERTGGSVSTLTIQRTQQEDSAVYLCASSFFRGAGETQYFGPGTRLLVL.

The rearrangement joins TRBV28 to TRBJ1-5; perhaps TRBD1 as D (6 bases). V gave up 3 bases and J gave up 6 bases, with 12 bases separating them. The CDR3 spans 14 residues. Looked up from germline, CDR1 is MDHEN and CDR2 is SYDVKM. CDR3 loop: CASSFSGVSQPQHF. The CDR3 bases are TGTGCCAGCAGTTTTTCAGGGGTGAGTCAGCCCCAGCATTTT.

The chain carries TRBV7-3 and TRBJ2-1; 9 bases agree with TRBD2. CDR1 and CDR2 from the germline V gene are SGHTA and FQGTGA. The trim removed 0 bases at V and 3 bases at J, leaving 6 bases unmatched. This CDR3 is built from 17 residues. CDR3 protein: CASSLTGSGGHYNEQFF. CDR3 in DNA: TGTGCCAGCAGCTTAACGGGTAGCGGGGGACACTACAATGAGCAGTTCTTC.

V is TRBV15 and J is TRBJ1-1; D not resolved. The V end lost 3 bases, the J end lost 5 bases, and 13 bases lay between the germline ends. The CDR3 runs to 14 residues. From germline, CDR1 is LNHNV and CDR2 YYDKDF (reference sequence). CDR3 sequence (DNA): TGTGCCACCAGCAGGGGCCTATTCGGAACTGAAGCTTTCTTT. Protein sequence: CATSRGLFGTEAFF.

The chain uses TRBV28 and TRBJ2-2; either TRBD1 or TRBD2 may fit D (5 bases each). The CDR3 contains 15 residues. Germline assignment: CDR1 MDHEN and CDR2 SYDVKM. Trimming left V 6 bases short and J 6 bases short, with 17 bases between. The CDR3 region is CASSRDTASSGELFF. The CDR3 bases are TGTGCCAGCAGCAGGGATACGGCTAGCTCCGGGGAGCTGTTTTTT. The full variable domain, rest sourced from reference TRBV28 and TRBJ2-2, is DVKVTQSSRYLVKRTGEKVFLECVQDMDHENMFWYRQDPGLGLRLIYFSYDVKMKEKGDIPEGYSVSREKKERFSLILESASTNQTSMYLCASSRDTASSGELFFGEGSRLTVL.

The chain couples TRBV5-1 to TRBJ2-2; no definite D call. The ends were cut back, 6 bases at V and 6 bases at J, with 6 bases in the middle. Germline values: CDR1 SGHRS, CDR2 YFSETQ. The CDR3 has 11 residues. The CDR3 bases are TGCGCCAGCAAGAATTCCGGGGAGCTGTTTTTT. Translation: CASKNSGELFF.

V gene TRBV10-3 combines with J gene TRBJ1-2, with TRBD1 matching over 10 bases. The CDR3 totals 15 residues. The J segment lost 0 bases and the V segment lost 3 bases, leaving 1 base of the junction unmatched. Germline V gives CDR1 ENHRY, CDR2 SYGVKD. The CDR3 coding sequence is TGTGCCATCAGTGACGGGACAGGGGCTAACTATGGCTACACCTTC. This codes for CAISDGTGANYGYTF.

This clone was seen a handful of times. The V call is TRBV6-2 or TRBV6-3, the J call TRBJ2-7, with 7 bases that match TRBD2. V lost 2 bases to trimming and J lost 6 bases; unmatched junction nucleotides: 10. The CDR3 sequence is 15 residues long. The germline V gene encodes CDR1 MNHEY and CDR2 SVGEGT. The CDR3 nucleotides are TGTGCCAGCAGTTACGTCTCTAGCGGCCTAACCGAGCAGTACTTC. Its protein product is CASSYVSSGLTEQYF.

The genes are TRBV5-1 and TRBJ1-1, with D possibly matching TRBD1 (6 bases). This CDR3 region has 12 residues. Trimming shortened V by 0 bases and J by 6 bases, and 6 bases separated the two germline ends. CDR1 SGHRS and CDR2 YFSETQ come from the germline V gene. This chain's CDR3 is CASSLEGAEAFF. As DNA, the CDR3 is TGCGCCAGCAGCTTGGAGGGGGCTGAAGCTTTCTTT.

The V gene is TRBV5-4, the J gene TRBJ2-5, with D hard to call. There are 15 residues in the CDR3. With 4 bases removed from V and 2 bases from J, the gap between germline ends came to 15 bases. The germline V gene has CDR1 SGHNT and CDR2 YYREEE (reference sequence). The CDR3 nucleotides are TGTGCCAGCAGCCCCGTAAATAAAGGACAAGAGACCCAGTACTTC. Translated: CASSPVNKGQETQYF.

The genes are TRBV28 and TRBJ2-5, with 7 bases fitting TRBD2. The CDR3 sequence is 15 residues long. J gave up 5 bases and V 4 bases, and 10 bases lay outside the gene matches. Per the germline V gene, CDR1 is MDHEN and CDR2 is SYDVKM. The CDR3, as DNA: TGTGCCAGCAGTTCCACCGGACGGGGGGAGGAGACCCAGTACTTC. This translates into CASSSTGRGEETQYF.

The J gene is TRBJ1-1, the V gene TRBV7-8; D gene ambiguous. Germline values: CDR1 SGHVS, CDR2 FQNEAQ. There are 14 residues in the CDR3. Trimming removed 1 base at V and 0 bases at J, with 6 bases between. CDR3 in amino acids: CASSLGTVNTEAFF. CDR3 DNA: TGTGCCAGCAGCTTAGGGACGGTGAACACTGAAGCTTTCTTT.

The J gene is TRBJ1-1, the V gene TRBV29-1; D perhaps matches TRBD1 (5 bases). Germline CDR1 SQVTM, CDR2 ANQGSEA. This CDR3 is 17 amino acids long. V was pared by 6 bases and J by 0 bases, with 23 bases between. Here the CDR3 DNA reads TGCAGCGTCGACGGTGACAGCGTAAAGACAATGAACACTGAAGCTTTCTTT. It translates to CSVDGDSVKTMNTEAFF.

The CDR3 nucleotides are TGTGCCAACCGGGACAGGGGCCGATATAGCAATCAGCCCCAGCATTTT. It yields the protein CANRDRGRYSNQPQHF. The chain is built from TRBV6-4 and TRBJ1-5, with 10 positions matching TRBD1. J gave up 0 bases and V 10 bases, and 9 bases lay outside the gene matches. Germline V gene sequence: CDR1 MRHNA, CDR2 SNTAGT. This CDR3 has 16 residues.

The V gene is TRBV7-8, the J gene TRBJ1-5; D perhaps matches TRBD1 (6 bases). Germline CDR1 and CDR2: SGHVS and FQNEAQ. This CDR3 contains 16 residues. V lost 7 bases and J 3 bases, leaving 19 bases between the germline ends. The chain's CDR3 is CASMRETGGFNQPQHF. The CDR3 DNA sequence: TGTGCCAGCATGAGAGAGACAGGCGGTTTCAATCAGCCCCAGCATTTT. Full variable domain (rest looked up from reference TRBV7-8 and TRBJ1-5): GAGVSQSPRYKVAKRGQDVALRCDPISGHVSLFWYQQALGQGPEFLTYFQNEAQLDKSGLPSDRFFAERPEGSVSTLKIQRTQQEDSAVYLCASMRETGGFNQPQHFGDGTRLSIL.

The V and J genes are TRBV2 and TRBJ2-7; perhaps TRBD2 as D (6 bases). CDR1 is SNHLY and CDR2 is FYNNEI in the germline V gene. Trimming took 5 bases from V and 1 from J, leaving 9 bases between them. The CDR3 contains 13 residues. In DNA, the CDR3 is TGTGCCAGCAGTCTTAGCGGATCCTACGAGCAGTACTTC. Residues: CASSLSGSYEQYF.

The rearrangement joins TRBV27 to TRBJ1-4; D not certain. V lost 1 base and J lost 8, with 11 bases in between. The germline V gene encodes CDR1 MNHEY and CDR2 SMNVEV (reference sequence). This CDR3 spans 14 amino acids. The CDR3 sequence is CASSLFRGGEKLFF. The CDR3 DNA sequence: TGTGCCAGCAGTTTATTCCGCGGCGGAGAAAAACTGTTTTTT.